Below, 9 T cell receptor beta chains from the same sample are listed, as sequenced in a study of post-analysis software for immune sequencing data. General study findings and limits: About five TRBV segments appeared more often in patients than in controls, and TRBV5-6, TRBV5-1 and TRBV20-1 were among these.

Presence of unique molecular identifiers characterized the TCR beta cDNA libraries. From the PCR reads, TCRdb called clonotypes with MiXCR, one entry per CDR3 protein. The sample includes hundreds of thousands of distinct CDR3 sequences, roughly 50% of them seen just once. These TCRs are of unknown antigen specificity. The sample consisted of blood. The receptors originated from a girl aged 10-17 years with multiple sclerosis.

The genes are TRBV7-6 and TRBJ1-4, with D perhaps matching TRBD1 (5 bases). Per the germline V gene, CDR1 is SGHVS and CDR2 is FNYEAQ. The CDR3 loop spans 15 amino acids. Deletions cut 4 bases from V and 0 bases from J, with 9 bases between. In DNA, the CDR3 is TGTGCCAGCAGCTCGGGACGGGCAACTAATGAAAAACTGTTTTTT. Amino acid sequence: CASSSGRATNEKLFF. The variable domain in full, with the rest retrieved from reference TRBV7-6 and TRBJ1-4, is GAGVSQSPRYKVTKRGQDVALRCDPISGHVSLYWYRQALGQGPEFLTYFNYEAQQDKSGLPNDRFSAERPEGSISTLTIQRTEQRDSAMYRCASSSGRATNEKLFFGSGTQLSVL.

This clonotype was counted once. V usage is TRBV28 and J usage is TRBJ2-7; D not resolved. The V and J ends lost 2 bases and 2 bases respectively, with 10 bases between them. CDR3 size: 14 residues. Germline assignment: CDR1 MDHEN and CDR2 SYDVKM. The DNA for the CDR3 is TGTGCCAGCAGTTTAAGAAGGTTTCCCTACGAGCAGTACTTC. Its translation: CASSLRRFPYEQYF.

This chain uses TRBV15 with TRBJ2-7, with TRBD2 matching 8 bases. The germline gives CDR1 LNHNV, CDR2 YYDKDF (reference sequence). V shed 5 bases, J shed 4 bases, and the junction held 10 bases outside the gene matches. The CDR3 covers 15 residues. The CDR3 sequence is CATSDGGGLVYEQYF. In nucleotides, the CDR3 is TGTGCCACCAGCGATGGGGGGGGACTAGTATACGAGCAGTACTTC.

The J gene is TRBJ2-5, the V gene TRBV14; maybe TRBD2 (5 bases). The J call is in doubt because the DNA end fits TRBJ2-7 better. The CDR3 loop spans 13 amino acids. Germline assignment: CDR1 SGHDN and CDR2 FVKESK. CDR3 loop: CASSHLGIYEQYF. DNA of the CDR3: TGTGCCAGCAGCCACCTCGGGATCTACGAGCAGTACTTC.

This clonotype came up a few times. V usage is TRBV10-3 and J usage is TRBJ2-3, with D perhaps assigned TRBD1 or TRBD2 (5 bases each). Trimming took 6 bases from V and 6 from J, leaving 10 bases between them. The germline CDR1 and CDR2 sequences are ENHRY and SYGVKD. This CDR3 contains 12 residues. CDR3 sequence (DNA): TGTGCCATCAGGGGACCGACGGATACGCAGTATTTT. The encoded protein is CAIRGPTDTQYF.

The V call is TRBV12-3 or TRBV12-4, the J call TRBJ2-1; TRBD1 might be the D (6 bases). Trimming took off 4 bases at V and 0 bases at J, with 13 bases between the two ends. The length of the CDR3 is 16 residues. The CDR3 reads CASSSGTRSSYNEQFF. The CDR3 bases are TGTGCCAGCAGTTCGGGGACAAGAAGCTCCTACAATGAGCAGTTCTTC.

This clonotype was seen a handful of times. The chain combines TRBV20-1 with TRBJ1-5; D is undetermined. The ends were cut back, 0 bases at V and 0 bases at J, with 9 bases in the middle. CDR1 and CDR2 from the germline V gene are DFQATT and SNEGSKA (reference sequence). The length of the CDR3 is 15 residues. This CDR3 reads CSARDPRDSNQPQHF. CDR3 DNA: TGCAGTGCTAGAGATCCAAGGGATAGCAATCAGCCCCAGCATTTT.

The sample holds a few counts of this clonotype. The DNA of the CDR3 is TGTGCCAGCGATCAAACTACAACTCCGGGACTAGCGATTTCCGAGCAGTACTTC. Its protein product is CASDQTTTPGLAISEQYF. The V gene is TRBV6-1, the J gene TRBJ2-5; 10 bases line up with TRBD2. The end of the DNA fits TRBJ2-7 better, so the J call may be wrong. The CDR3 length is 18 residues. Germline V gene lookup returns CDR1 MNHNS and CDR2 SASEGT.

V and J are TRBV3-1 and TRBJ1-2, with a tentative D call TRBD1 (5 bases). The CDR3 consists of 16 residues. CDR1 and CDR2 from the germline V gene are LGHDT and YNNKEL (reference sequence). Trimming shortened V by 0 bases and J by 3 bases, and 14 bases separated the two germline ends. This CDR3 is CASSQDGGNPHYGYTF. The CDR3 DNA sequence: TGTGCCAGCAGCCAAGATGGGGGGAACCCTCACTATGGCTACACCTTC.